This passage covers 29 T cell receptor beta chains from one sample sequenced in a study of T cells in localized non-small cell lung cancer. TCRdb keeps only in-frame clones here, not all; method: immunoSEQ multiplex PCR. Of 75,000 to 95,000 clones listed, around 80% were seen once; the top ten hold roughly a fifth. The source was PBMCs, collected before any cancer treatment. Receptor source: a man between 40 and 75 years old with stage II squamous cell lung carcinoma.

The J gene is TRBJ2-3, the V gene TRBV6-4; a weak D match, TRBD2 (6 bases). Germline V gene lookup returns CDR1 MRHNA and CDR2 SNTAGT. V gave up 6 bases and J gave up 0 bases, with 13 bases separating them. This CDR3 comprises 15 residues. The CDR3 region has the DNA TGTGCCAGCAGCTGGGGAGGCAGTAGCACAGATACGCAGTATTTT. Its translation is CASSWGGSSTDTQYF.

J is TRBJ1-1 and V is TRBV6-5; tentative D call: TRBD1 (6 bases). The CDR3 loop spans 16 amino acids. Trimming stripped 0 bases from V and 0 bases from J, with 11 bases between. CDR1 is MNHEY and CDR2 is SVGAGI in the germline V gene. CDR3 sequence reads: CASSYSKNRVNTEAFF. DNA of the CDR3: TGTGCCAGCAGTTACTCTAAAAACAGGGTGAACACTGAAGCTTTCTTT.

Concerning this clone: With a much larger clone just one base away, this may be a read error. The chain has TRBV2 and TRBJ1-2, with D possibly matching TRBD1 (6 bases). This CDR3 region has 14 residues. Trimming left V 6 bases short and J 7 bases short, with 18 bases between. Germline V gives CDR1 SNHLY, CDR2 FYNNEI. CDR3 in DNA: TGTGCCAGCAGAGTAACAGGGTCCGGTACTGGCTACACCTTC. It is translated as CASRVTGSGTGYTF.

This rearrangement joins TRBV28 to TRBJ2-7, with 8 bases lining up with TRBD2. The V gene's germline CDR1 is MDHEN and CDR2 SYDVKM. The CDR3 loop spans 14 amino acids. The junction had 9 bases not matched to a gene; V was cut back by 7 bases and J by 4 bases. The chain's CDR3 is CASTLQAGGYEQYF. CDR3 nucleotide sequence: TGTGCCAGCACCCTCCAGGCGGGAGGTTACGAGCAGTACTTC.

The chain couples TRBV28 to TRBJ1-5; D might be TRBD1 (6 bases). CDR1 is MDHEN, CDR2 SYDVKM, per germline. The CDR3 consists of 16 residues. With 5 bases removed from V and 3 bases from J, the gap between germline ends came to 17 bases. The CDR3 coding sequence is TGTGCCAGCAGTCCCCTACAGGGCTCGGTCAATCAGCCCCAGCATTTT. This gives the protein CASSPLQGSVNQPQHF.

The chain combines TRBV6-1 with TRBJ2-7, with D perhaps TRBD1 or TRBD2 (5 bases each). V was shortened by 4 bases and J by 1 base, with 14 bases between the two germline ends. The germline CDR1 and CDR2 sequences are MNHNS and SASEGT. The CDR3 extends over 15 amino acids. DNA of the CDR3: TGTGCCAGCAGTGTAGGGACGGGGAGATCCTACGAGCAGTACTTC. Translating gives CASSVGTGRSYEQYF.

The rearrangement links TRBV29-1 to TRBJ1-5; D might be TRBD1 (5 bases). With 4 bases removed from V and 1 base from J, the gap between germline ends came to 11 bases. The CDR3 is 14 residues long. Germline lookup yields CDR1 SQVTM and CDR2 ANQGSEA. The CDR3 reads CSVVVGGSNQPQHF. As DNA, the CDR3 is TGCAGCGTTGTAGTCGGGGGGAGCAATCAGCCCCAGCATTTT.

This clone was detected only a few times. The chain recombines TRBV19 with TRBJ1-6; TRBD1 aligns across 8 bases. The CDR3 is 13 residues long. Germline CDR1 is LNHDA and CDR2 is SQIVND (reference sequence). The junction had 6 bases not matched to a gene; V was cut back by 7 bases and J by 10 bases. CDR3 nucleotides: TGTGCCAGTACCCTGGACAGGGACTCACCCCTCCACTTT. This sequence encodes CASTLDRDSPLHF. The full variable domain, rest sourced from reference TRBV19 and TRBJ1-6, is DGGITQSPKYLFRKEGQNVTLSCEQNLNHDAMYWYRQDPGQGLRLIYYSQIVNDFQKGDIAEGYSVSREKKESFPLTVTSAQKNPTAFYLCASTLDRDSPLHFGNGTRLTVT.

This clone has only one observation. The chain is built from TRBV6-1 and TRBJ2-2; the D call may be TRBD1 or TRBD2 (5 bases each). V gave up 5 bases and J gave up 2 bases, with 12 bases separating them. This CDR3 has 15 residues. The germline CDR1 and CDR2 sequences are MNHNS and SASEGT. CDR3 sequence (DNA): TGTGCCAGCAGTTCCGGGACCCTAAACACCGGGGAGCTGTTTTTT. This translates into CASSSGTLNTGELFF.

Remarks on this clone: No conserved phenylalanine or tryptophan ends this CDR3, so it is likely a read error. CDR3 bases: TGCGCCAGCAGCTTGGGTACAGGTACCTCTCCCGGCTACACCTCC. Amino acids: CASSLGTGTSPGYTS. The V call is TRBV5-1, the J call TRBJ1-2; a weak D match, TRBD1 (5 bases). Trimming pared 0 bases from V and 8 bases from J, leaving 17 bases between. Germline CDR1 SGHRS, CDR2 YFSETQ. The CDR3 runs to 15 residues.

V and J are TRBV27 and TRBJ2-7; no clear D. The CDR3 is 14 residues long. Germline V CDR1 and CDR2: MNHEY, SMNVEV (reference sequence). V was pared by 5 bases and J by 7 bases, with 18 bases between. CDR3 coding DNA: TGTGCCAGCAGTCCACACATCGACACCCTTGAGCAGTACTTC. Its protein product is CASSPHIDTLEQYF.

This sequence joins TRBV18 and TRBJ2-7; D unresolved. Trimming took off 5 bases at V and 4 bases at J, with 6 bases between the two ends. CDR1 KGHSH and CDR2 LQKENI come from the germline V gene. This CDR3 is 11 amino acids long. CDR3: CASSSSYEQYF. The CDR3 DNA reads as TGTGCCAGCTCATCGTCATACGAGCAGTACTTC.

The rearrangement joins TRBV27 to TRBJ1-2, with 11 bases lining up with TRBD1. CDR3 length: 15 residues. The germline gives CDR1 MNHEY, CDR2 SMNVEV (reference sequence). J lost 7 bases, V lost 5 bases, and 9 bases had no gene match. Here the CDR3 reads CASSLKGTGGSGYTF. CDR3 coding DNA: TGTGCCAGCAGTCTAAAGGGGACAGGGGGTAGTGGCTACACCTTC.

This clone is a singleton in its sample. The gene calls are TRBV4-1 and TRBJ1-6, with D unresolved. The CDR3 runs 18 residues. Germline-derived CDR1 and CDR2 are MGHRA and YSYEKL. Trimming took off 3 bases at V and 0 bases at J, with 15 bases between the two ends. CDR3 residues: CASSHPGSPSSYNSPLHF. The CDR3, as DNA: TGCGCCAGCAGCCATCCTGGGTCACCGAGCTCCTATAATTCACCCCTCCACTTT.

The rearrangement uses TRBV7-9 and TRBJ2-1; D is possibly TRBD1 (6 bases). The germline V and J ends were trimmed by 4 bases and 4 bases, with 11 bases remaining between them. This CDR3 spans 14 amino acids. Germline CDR1 is SEHNR and CDR2 is FQNEAQ (reference sequence). The DNA for the CDR3 is TGTGCCAGCAGCTCCCGGGACACTTACAATGAGCAGTTCTTC. Encoded protein: CASSSRDTYNEQFF.

This clone occurred a few times. The gene calls are TRBV7-2 and TRBJ1-2, with D unresolved. Germline CDR1 SGHTA, CDR2 FQGNSA. V was shortened by 1 base and J by 8 bases, with 8 bases between the two germline ends. The CDR3 consists of 12 residues. CDR3: CASSLDLGGYTF. In nucleotides, the CDR3 is TGTGCCAGCAGCTTAGATCTCGGAGGCTACACCTTC.

V is TRBV4-1 and J is TRBJ2-7, with 14 positions matching TRBD2. The CDR3 totals 16 residues. The V gene end was trimmed by 3 bases and the J gene end by 7 bases; junction bases not matched to a gene: 8. Germline loops: CDR1 MGHRA, CDR2 YSYEKL. The CDR3 spells CASSQKGLAGAKEQYF. DNA for the CDR3: TGCGCCAGCAGCCAGAAGGGACTAGCGGGAGCAAAAGAGCAGTACTTC.

The rearrangement uses TRBV7-3 and TRBJ1-3; tentative D call: TRBD1 (6 bases). V gave up 4 bases and J gave up 2 bases, with 15 bases separating them. The CDR3 has 16 residues. Per the germline V gene, CDR1 is SGHTA and CDR2 is FQGTGA. The CDR3 loop reads CASSSRGGGAGNTIYF. The DNA of the CDR3 is TGTGCCAGCAGCTCCCGGGGAGGGGGAGCTGGAAACACCATATATTTT.

CDR3 loop: CASSTMETGSGTEAFF. Written as DNA, the CDR3 is TGTGCCAGCAGCACCATGGAGACAGGGTCGGGCACTGAAGCTTTCTTT. This chain links TRBV2 with TRBJ1-1; the match to TRBD1 covers 7 bases. There are 16 residues in the CDR3. Germline V CDR1 and CDR2: SNHLY, FYNNEI. Trimming cost V 6 bases and J 4 bases; bases outside gene matches: 14.

A few counts support this clone. The chain carries TRBV6-1 and TRBJ1-2; D remains ambiguous. This CDR3 is 13 amino acids long. Per germline, CDR1 MNHNS and CDR2 SASEGT. V dropped 1 base and J dropped 4 bases, with 7 bases sitting between them. CDR3 amino acids: CASSEGSLYGYTF. In DNA form, the CDR3 reads TGTGCCAGCAGTGAAGGAAGTCTCTATGGCTACACCTTC.

The chain combines TRBV7-2 with TRBJ1-2, with TRBD1 matching over 7 bases. V was clipped by 5 bases and J by 6 bases; unmatched bases: 9. The CDR3 covers 14 residues. Germline assignment: CDR1 SGHTA and CDR2 FQGNSA. The CDR3 here is CASSQNRGWDGYTF. The CDR3 nucleotides are TGTGCCAGCAGCCAAAACAGGGGATGGGATGGCTACACCTTC.

V usage is TRBV4-1 and J usage is TRBJ2-7; possible D gene TRBD2, 5 bases. There are 15 residues in the CDR3. Germline values: CDR1 MGHRA, CDR2 YSYEKL. V lost 1 base and J lost 0, with 10 bases in between. CDR3 DNA sequence: TGCGCCAGCAGCCAAGGGACGGGAAGCTCCTACGAGCAGTACTTC. This encodes CASSQGTGSSYEQYF.

This chain connects TRBV11-2 to TRBJ1-1; D uncertain. The CDR3 runs to 15 residues. Trimming stripped 2 bases from V and 1 base from J, with 11 bases between. Germline CDR1 and CDR2: SGHAT and FQNNGV. This chain's CDR3 is CASSLIRVGNTEAFF. DNA for the CDR3: TGTGCCAGCAGCTTAATACGGGTCGGGAACACTGAAGCTTTCTTT.

The chain combines TRBV19 with TRBJ1-5; 9 nucleotides line up with TRBD1. The CDR3 runs 14 residues. CDR1 and CDR2 (germline): LNHDA, SQIVND (reference sequence). The J segment lost 9 bases and the V segment lost 3 bases, leaving 6 bases of the junction unmatched. CDR3 region: CASSMDRGDWPQHF. In DNA, the CDR3 is TGTGCCAGTAGTATGGACAGGGGCGACTGGCCCCAGCATTTT.

V is TRBV5-6 and J is TRBJ2-1; 8 bases are shared with TRBD2. In germline, CDR1 is SGHDT, CDR2 YYEEEE. Losses at the gene ends were 2 bases for V and 7 bases for J; bases not matched to a gene: 2. The CDR3 is 13 amino acids. The DNA of the CDR3 is TGTGCCAGCAGCTTAGCTAGCGGGAATGAGCAGTTCTTC. Translating it yields CASSLASGNEQFF.

The CDR3 DNA reads as TGTGCCAGCAGTAAGGGGGTCTCCGAGCAGTACTTC. Protein: CASSKGVSEQYF. This rearrangement joins TRBV6-1 to TRBJ2-7; the D gene is possibly TRBD1 (6 bases). V lost 5 bases and J lost 6, with 11 bases in between. The CDR3 has 12 residues. CDR1 and CDR2 (germline): MNHNS, SASEGT.

This clone occurred once. The CDR3, as DNA: TGTGCCAGTAGGACAACAGGACAGGGGTCTAATTCACCCCTCCACTTT. Amino acid sequence: CASRTTGQGSNSPLHF. V gene TRBV19 combines with J gene TRBJ1-6; 9 bases line up with TRBD1. Germline-derived CDR1 and CDR2 are LNHDA and SQIVND (reference sequence). The J segment lost 6 bases and the V segment lost 6 bases, leaving 9 bases of the junction unmatched. The CDR3 covers 16 residues.

The chain joins TRBV6-5 to TRBJ2-7, with D perhaps TRBD1 (5 bases). Trimming took 2 bases from V and 5 from J, leaving 10 bases between them. Germline V CDR1 and CDR2: MNHEY, SVGAGI. The length of the CDR3 is 13 residues. CDR3 in amino acids: CASSYRWGHEQYF. CDR3 coding DNA: TGTGCCAGCAGTTACAGATGGGGCCACGAGCAGTACTTC.

The chain is built from TRBV19 and TRBJ1-5, with TRBD1 identical over 8 bases. J gave up 2 bases and V 2 bases, and 5 bases lay outside the gene matches. This CDR3 contains 16 residues. Germline V lookup: CDR1 LNHDA, CDR2 SQIVND (reference sequence). The CDR3 here is CASSIKGTGGNQPQHF. The CDR3 region has the DNA TGTGCCAGTAGTATAAAAGGGACAGGCGGCAATCAGCCCCAGCATTTT.